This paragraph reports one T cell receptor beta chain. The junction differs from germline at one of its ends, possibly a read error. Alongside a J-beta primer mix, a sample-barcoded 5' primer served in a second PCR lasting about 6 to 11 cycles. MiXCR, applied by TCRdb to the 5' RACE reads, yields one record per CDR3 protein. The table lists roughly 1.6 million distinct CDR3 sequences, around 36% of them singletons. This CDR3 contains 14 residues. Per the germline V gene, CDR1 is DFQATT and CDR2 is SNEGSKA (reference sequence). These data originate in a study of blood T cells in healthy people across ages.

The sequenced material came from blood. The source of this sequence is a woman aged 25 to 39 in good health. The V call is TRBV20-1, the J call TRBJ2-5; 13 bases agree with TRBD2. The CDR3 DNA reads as TGCGGTGCTAGACTAGCGGGGGGAGCTGAGGCCCAGTACTTC. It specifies CGARLAGGAEAQYF.